This T cell receptor (beta chain) was identified in a study of shared clonotypes between healthy human individuals. This clone turned up a few times. Other DNA sequences of this sample code for an identical CDR3. Germline loops: CDR1 SQVTM, CDR2 ANQGSEA. V lost 4 bases and J 4 bases, leaving 5 bases between the germline ends. The CDR3 spans 10 residues. Selected positively for CCR7 and CD45RO-negative, naive CD8 cells excluded terminally differentiated effector memory CD45RA+ cells. The method was immunoSEQ multiplex PCR; TCRdb's version includes in-frame clones alone and lacks a portion of them. The sample lists around 550,000 clones, approximately 95% seen once, with over 0.09% in the top ten.

The sequenced sample was naive CD8+ T cells sorted from blood. The source of this sequence is a woman in her thirties in good health. The chain employs TRBV29-1 and TRBJ2-7; D is unclear. In DNA, the CDR3 is TGCAGCGTTGTCGGGTACGAGCAGTACTTC. Translated, it gives CSVVGYEQYF.